Below, 22 T cell receptor beta chains from the same sample are listed, as sequenced in a study of blood T cell repertoires in COVID-19. Assay used: immunoSEQ multiplex PCR; TCRdb lists only in-frame clones, some missing. The profile shows about 370,000 clones, 85% to 90% of them singletons. Sequenced material: PBMCs or T cells enriched from blood (not recorded which). These receptors were obtained from a man in his late teens or twenties who had recovered from COVID-19.

CDR3 bases: TGTGCCAGCAGCCCTAGGGGCGATGAGCAGTTCTTC. Translated, it gives CASSPRGDEQFF. V gene TRBV7-9 combines with J gene TRBJ2-1; D is possibly TRBD1 (5 bases). Germline-derived CDR1 and CDR2 are SEHNR and FQNEAQ (reference sequence). The CDR3 covers 12 residues. V lost 5 bases to trimming and J lost 8 bases, with 10 bases between them.

The chain is built from TRBV4-3 and TRBJ2-1; the match to TRBD2 covers 9 bases. Unmatched junction bases numbered 13, after V lost 0 bases and J lost 4 bases. Per the germline V gene, CDR1 is LGHNA and CDR2 is YSLEER. The CDR3 runs to 19 residues. CDR3 region: CASSQDPNSGSPSYNEQFF. CDR3 bases: TGCGCCAGCAGCCAAGATCCAAATAGCGGGAGTCCGTCATACAATGAGCAGTTCTTC.

The CDR3 sequence: CASSFHLTSGFYEQYF. The CDR3 DNA is TGTGCCAGCAGTTTTCACCTGACTAGCGGGTTCTACGAGCAGTACTTC. This chain joins TRBV6-2 or TRBV6-3 and TRBJ2-7; 10 bases agree with TRBD2. This CDR3 is 16 amino acids long. The germline gives CDR1 MNHEY, CDR2 SVGEGT. With 4 bases clipped from V and 3 bases from J, the junction kept 9 bases outside the gene matches.

J is TRBJ1-6 and V is TRBV27; D unresolved. V lost 5 bases and J 10 bases, leaving 9 bases between the germline ends. This CDR3 has 12 residues. CDR1 MNHEY and CDR2 SMNVEV come from the germline V gene (reference sequence). The CDR3 DNA reads TGTGCCAGCAGTAGGCTGCGGTCACCCCTCCACTTT. It encodes CASSRLRSPLHF.

The gene calls are TRBV9 and TRBJ2-2; 9 nucleotides line up with TRBD1. The CDR3 runs 14 residues. The germline gives CDR1 SGDLS, CDR2 YYNGEE. The trim removed 4 bases at V and 7 bases at J, leaving 5 bases unmatched. The CDR3 bases are TGTGCCAGCAGCACGGGACAGGGAAGCGGGGAGCTGTTTTTT. Amino acids: CASSTGQGSGELFF.

With respect to this clone: Other DNA sequences within the sample encode an identical CDR3. This rearrangement joins TRBV3-1 (or the pseudogene TRBV3-2) to TRBJ2-3; a weak D match, TRBD2 (7 bases). CDR1 is LGHDT, CDR2 YNNKEL, per germline (reference sequence). Trimming stripped 1 base from V and 2 bases from J, with 16 bases between. The CDR3 extends over 17 amino acids. CDR3 sequence: CASSQGRGGGSTDTQYF. CDR3 DNA: TGTGCCAGCAGCCAAGGAAGGGGGGGAGGGTCCACAGATACGCAGTATTTT.

This clone was picked up one time. This chain joins TRBV28 and TRBJ1-5; D perhaps matches TRBD1 (5 bases). V was trimmed by 2 bases and J by 0 bases, leaving 17 bases between them. From germline, CDR1 is MDHEN and CDR2 SYDVKM. The CDR3 consists of 18 residues. The CDR3 sequence is CASSLRSRDSISNQPQHF. The CDR3 region has the DNA TGTGCCAGCAGTTTACGCTCGCGGGACTCCATTAGCAATCAGCCCCAGCATTTT.

The J gene is TRBJ1-1, the V gene TRBV10-3; D ambiguous. V lost 2 bases and J lost 3, with 10 bases in between. Germline V gene sequence: CDR1 ENHRY, CDR2 SYGVKD. There are 14 residues in the CDR3. CDR3 protein: CAISESAEYTEAFF. CDR3 in DNA: TGTGCCATCAGTGAGAGCGCAGAATACACTGAAGCTTTCTTT.

Only one count was recorded for this clone. The CDR3 DNA sequence: TGTGCCAGCATTCCGACGACAGGACGATTTAACTATGGCTACACCTTC. Its protein is CASIPTTGRFNYGYTF. V gene TRBV2 combines with J gene TRBJ1-2; tentatively, D is TRBD1 (6 bases). The CDR3 spans 16 residues. Trimming took off 7 bases at V and 1 base at J, with 19 bases between the two ends. Germline assignment: CDR1 SNHLY and CDR2 FYNNEI.

This clone was observed a single time. V is TRBV5-1 and J is TRBJ1-1; D is perhaps TRBD1 (6 bases). The CDR3 runs to 16 residues. V was shortened by 4 bases and J by 0 bases, with 16 bases between the two germline ends. From germline, CDR1 is SGHRS and CDR2 YFSETQ. DNA of the CDR3: TGCGCCAGCAGCCTCCGGACCAGGGGTATGAACACTGAAGCTTTCTTT. Translating gives CASSLRTRGMNTEAFF.

This clone was observed once. Other DNA sequences in this specimen translate into the identical CDR3. The rearrangement links TRBV4-2 to TRBJ1-1; D is uncertain. V was trimmed by 1 base and J by 5 bases, leaving 8 bases between them. The CDR3 has 13 amino acids. Germline CDR1 and CDR2: LGHNA and YNFKEQ. The DNA for the CDR3 is TGTGCCAGCAGCCAAGCACGAGGGACTGAAGCTTTCTTT. It codes for CASSQARGTEAFF.

The chain has TRBV7-9 and TRBJ2-1, with TRBD2 matching 7 bases. Germline V lookup: CDR1 SEHNR, CDR2 FQNEAQ (reference sequence). V shed 1 base, J shed 12 bases, and the junction held 3 bases outside the gene matches. The CDR3 runs to 12 residues. The DNA of the CDR3 is TGTGCCAGCAGCTTAGTCAGGGAGGGGCAGTTCTTC. Its translation is CASSLVREGQFF.

This clone was seen a handful of times. This rearrangement joins TRBV28 to TRBJ1-4, with TRBD1 matching over 9 bases. The V and J ends lost 7 bases and 7 bases, in that order; junction bases with no gene match: 7. Germline values: CDR1 MDHEN, CDR2 SYDVKM. CDR3 length: 14 residues. CDR3 loop: CASTTGQGSEKLFF. The CDR3 bases are TGTGCCAGCACCACGGGACAGGGTAGTGAAAAACTGTTTTTT.

In its sample, this clone was seen a few times. The same CDR3 also results from other DNA sequences found in this sample. The rearrangement uses TRBV7-3 and TRBJ2-3, with no clear D. V was clipped by 1 base and J by 3 bases, with 8 bases between them. Germline CDR1 and CDR2: SGHTA and FQGTGA. This CDR3 is 14 amino acids long. CDR3 DNA sequence: TGTGCCAGCAGCTTAAGTCCGGTGACAGATACGCAGTATTTT. Protein product: CASSLSPVTDTQYF.

The V and J genes are TRBV18 and TRBJ1-2; the match to TRBD1 covers 8 bases. Germline trimming cut 3 bases from V and 7 bases from J; bases unmatched to any gene: 7. Germline CDR1 reads KGHSH; CDR2 reads LQKENI. The CDR3 contains 14 residues. The CDR3, as DNA: TGTGCCAGCTCACCGACGGACAGGGCCGGTGGCTACACCTTC. Its translation: CASSPTDRAGGYTF.

V gene TRBV7-2 combines with J gene TRBJ2-2, with D possibly being TRBD1 (9 bases). The CDR3 consists of 16 residues. The germline CDR1 and CDR2 sequences are SGHTA and FQGNSA. Trimming took off 5 bases at V and 4 bases at J, with 17 bases between the two ends. This chain's CDR3 is CASSGRGDRVTGELFF. CDR3 nucleotides: TGTGCCAGCAGCGGGCGGGGGGACAGGGTCACCGGGGAGCTGTTTTTT.

The chain employs TRBV18 and TRBJ2-1; D might be TRBD2 (6 bases). Germline V gene lookup returns CDR1 KGHSH and CDR2 LQKENI. CDR3 length equals 13 residues. Trimming stripped 3 bases from V and 8 bases from J, with 11 bases between. This chain's CDR3 is CASSPRRDDEQFF. DNA of the CDR3: TGTGCCAGCTCACCGCGGAGGGATGATGAGCAGTTCTTC.

The chain recombines TRBV18 with TRBJ2-6, with 8 positions matching TRBD1. Germline V gives CDR1 KGHSH, CDR2 LQKENI. V gave up 4 bases and J gave up 2 bases; unmatched junction bases: 4. CDR3 size: 16 residues. CDR3 in amino acids: CASSLQQGAGANVLTF. The CDR3 nucleotides are TGTGCCAGCTCACTACAACAGGGGGCTGGGGCCAACGTCCTGACTTTC.

This chain connects TRBV28 to TRBJ2-7, with TRBD2 matching 7 bases. This CDR3 region has 14 residues. The V gene's germline CDR1 is MDHEN and CDR2 SYDVKM. J was trimmed by 12 bases and V by 4 bases; bases with no gene match: 15. The CDR3 nucleotides read TGTGCCAGCAGTTCCCCCCCCTCTGGGACTACTCCGTACTTC. It specifies CASSSPPSGTTPYF. The variable domain in full, with the rest retrieved from reference TRBV28 and TRBJ2-7, is DVKVTQSSRYLVKRTGEKVFLECVQDMDHENMFWYRQDPGLGLRLIYFSYDVKMKEKGDIPEGYSVSREKKERFSLILESASTNQTSMYLCASSSPPSGTTPYFGPGTRLTVT.

This chain connects TRBV4-1 to TRBJ2-5; 9 bases are shared with TRBD1. The CDR3 consists of 18 residues. Germline CDR1 and CDR2: MGHRA and YSYEKL. V shed 3 bases and J 3 bases; nucleotides not matched to a gene: 14. CDR3 DNA: TGCGCCAGCAGCCATCCCCCGATCCGGGACAGGGTCGAAGAGACCCAGTACTTC. Its translation: CASSHPPIRDRVEETQYF.

The chain joins TRBV2 to TRBJ1-2; unclear D gene. The germline V gene encodes CDR1 SNHLY and CDR2 FYNNEI. V shed 7 bases and J shed 8 bases, with 17 bases lying between them. The CDR3 totals 13 residues. CDR3 residues: CASNTGVLMGYTF. CDR3 bases: TGTGCCAGCAATACTGGAGTTCTTATGGGCTACACCTTC.

The chain recombines TRBV28 with TRBJ2-7; 7 bases agree with TRBD2. CDR1 MDHEN and CDR2 SYDVKM come from the germline V gene. There are 15 residues in the CDR3. With V trimmed by 6 bases and J by 0 bases, 8 bases remained unmatched. CDR3 loop: CASSSASGNSYEQYF. For the CDR3, the DNA is TGTGCCAGCAGCTCCGCTAGCGGAAACTCCTACGAGCAGTACTTC.